This entry features one T cell receptor beta chain sequence. This specimen comes from a study of blood T cell repertoires in COVID-19. For the study at large: Sources were T cells, B-cell-depleted T cells, or PBMCs; the material itself was cDNA or gDNA.

The CDR3 length is 15 residues. Germline-derived CDR1 and CDR2 are SNHLY and FYNNEI. The V segment lost 5 bases and the J segment 0 bases; nucleotides outside the gene matches: 4. Only in-frame clones appear in the TCRdb table, and some are missing; sequencing was by immunoSEQ multiplex PCR. The table has 150,000 to 200,000 clones, roughly 80% seen once. The TCR was taken from a man between 45 and 60 years old who had recovered from COVID-19. The sequenced material came from PBMCs or T cells enriched from blood (not recorded which). The rearrangement joins TRBV2 to TRBJ1-5; TRBD1 agrees at 7 bases. CDR3 bases: TGTGCCAGCAGTTATGACAGGGTTAGCAATCAGCCCCAGCATTTT. This codes for CASSYDRVSNQPQHF.